This T cell receptor (beta chain) was captured by sequencing in a study of T cell responses to AZD1222 COVID-19 vaccine. Regarding the study as a whole: Females made up more of the donors, who were largely white British, and clonal diversity may have come out too low. Of spike-specific TCRs, nearly half reportedly target regions left unmutated in variants. None of the repertoires were sampled until the peak T cell response had passed. Two AZD1222 doses significantly raised spike-specific TCR breadth and depth over controls.

On this clone: No antigen is known for it.

V shed 4 bases, J shed 0 bases, and the junction held 0 bases outside the gene matches. The CDR3 has 15 residues. Per the germline V gene, CDR1 is MRHNA and CDR2 is SNTAGT. Using immunoSEQ multiplex PCR, the repertoire was profiled, and TCRdb retains in-frame clones only, with some absent. The data show over 120,000 clones, roughly 89% seen once. The genes are TRBV6-4 and TRBJ2-6; TRBD1 agrees at 7 bases. Sequences were derived from peripheral blood, sampled on day 0 of AZD1222 vaccination. This TCR came from an adult in good health. The CDR3 DNA is TGTGCCAGCAGTGGGGACAGCTCTGGGGCCAACGTCCTGACTTTC. Residues: CASSGDSSGANVLTF.